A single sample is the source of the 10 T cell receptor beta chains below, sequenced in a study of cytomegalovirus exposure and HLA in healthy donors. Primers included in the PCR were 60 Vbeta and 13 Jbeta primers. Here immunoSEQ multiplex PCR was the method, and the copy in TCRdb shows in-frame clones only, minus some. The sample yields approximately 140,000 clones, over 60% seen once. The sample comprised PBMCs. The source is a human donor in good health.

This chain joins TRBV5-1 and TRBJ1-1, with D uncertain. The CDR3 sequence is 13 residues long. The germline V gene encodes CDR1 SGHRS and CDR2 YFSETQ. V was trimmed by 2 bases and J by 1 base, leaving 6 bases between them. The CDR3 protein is CASSFPGNTEAFF. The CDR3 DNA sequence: TGCGCCAGCAGCTTCCCAGGGAACACTGAAGCTTTCTTT.

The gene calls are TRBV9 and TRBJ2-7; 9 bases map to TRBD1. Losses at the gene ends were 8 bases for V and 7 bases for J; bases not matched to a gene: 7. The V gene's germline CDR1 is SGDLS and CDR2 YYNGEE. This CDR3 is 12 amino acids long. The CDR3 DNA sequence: TGTGCCAGTGGGACAGGGCCGAGAGAGCAGTACTTC. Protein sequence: CASGTGPREQYF. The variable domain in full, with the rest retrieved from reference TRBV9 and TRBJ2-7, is DSGVTQTPKHLITATGQRVTLRCSPRSGDLSVYWYQQSLDQGLQFLIQYYNGEERAKGNILERFSAQQFPDLHSELNLSSLELGDSALYFCASGTGPREQYFGPGTRLTVT.

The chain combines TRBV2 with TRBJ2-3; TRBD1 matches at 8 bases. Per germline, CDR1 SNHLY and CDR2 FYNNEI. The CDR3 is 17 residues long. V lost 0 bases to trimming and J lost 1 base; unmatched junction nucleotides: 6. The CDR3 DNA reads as TGTGCCAGCAGTGAAGCGTGGCAGGGGGCCCGCACAGATACGCAGTATTTT. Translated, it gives CASSEAWQGARTDTQYF.

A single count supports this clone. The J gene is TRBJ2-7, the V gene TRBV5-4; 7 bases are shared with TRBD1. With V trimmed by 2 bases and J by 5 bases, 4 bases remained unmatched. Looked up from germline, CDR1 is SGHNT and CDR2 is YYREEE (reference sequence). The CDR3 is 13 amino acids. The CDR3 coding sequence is TGTGCCAGCAGCTTCAACAGGGGCCACGAGCAGTACTTC. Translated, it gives CASSFNRGHEQYF.

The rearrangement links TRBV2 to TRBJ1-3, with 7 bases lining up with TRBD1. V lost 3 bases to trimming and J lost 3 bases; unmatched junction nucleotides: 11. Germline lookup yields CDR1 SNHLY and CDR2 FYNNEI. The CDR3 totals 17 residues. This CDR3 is CASSDRLDRVIGNTIYF. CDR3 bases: TGTGCCAGCAGTGATCGGCTAGACAGGGTGATTGGAAACACCATATATTTT.

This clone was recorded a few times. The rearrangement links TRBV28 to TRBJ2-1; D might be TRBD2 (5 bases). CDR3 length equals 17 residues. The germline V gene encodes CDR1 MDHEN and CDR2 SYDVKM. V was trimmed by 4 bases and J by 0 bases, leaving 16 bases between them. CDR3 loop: CASSSTSRLSSYNEQFF. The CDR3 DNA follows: TGTGCCAGCAGTTCCACTAGTCGACTCAGCTCCTACAATGAGCAGTTCTTC. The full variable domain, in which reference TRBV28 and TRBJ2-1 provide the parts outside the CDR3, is DVKVTQSSRYLVKRTGEKVFLECVQDMDHENMFWYRQDPGLGLRLIYFSYDVKMKEKGDIPEGYSVSREKKERFSLILESASTNQTSMYLCASSSTSRLSSYNEQFFGPGTRLTVL.

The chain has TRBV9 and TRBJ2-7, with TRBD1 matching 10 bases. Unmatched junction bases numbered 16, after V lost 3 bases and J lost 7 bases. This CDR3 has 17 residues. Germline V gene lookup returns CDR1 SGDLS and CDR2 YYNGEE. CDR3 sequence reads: CASSATGGDPPIGEQYF. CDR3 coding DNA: TGTGCCAGCAGCGCGACAGGGGGCGACCCTCCAATTGGGGAGCAGTACTTC.

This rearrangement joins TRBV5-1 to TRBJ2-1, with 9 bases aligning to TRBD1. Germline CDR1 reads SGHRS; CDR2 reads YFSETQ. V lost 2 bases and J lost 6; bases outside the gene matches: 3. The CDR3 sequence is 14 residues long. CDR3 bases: TGCGCCAGCAGCTTTACAGGGGGCCGCAATGAGCAGTTCTTC. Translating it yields CASSFTGGRNEQFF.

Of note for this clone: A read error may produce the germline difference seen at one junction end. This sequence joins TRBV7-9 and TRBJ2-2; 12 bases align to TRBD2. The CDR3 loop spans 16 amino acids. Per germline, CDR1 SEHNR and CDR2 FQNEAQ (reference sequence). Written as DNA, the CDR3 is TGTTCCAGCAGCGTAGCGGGGACTAGCGGGACCGGGGAGCTGTTTTTT. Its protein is CSSSVAGTSGTGELFF.

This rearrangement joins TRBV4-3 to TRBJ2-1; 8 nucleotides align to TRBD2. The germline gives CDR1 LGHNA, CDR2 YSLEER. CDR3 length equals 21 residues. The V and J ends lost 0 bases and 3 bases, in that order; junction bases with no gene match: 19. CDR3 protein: CASSQDPTSWASGPYYNEQFF. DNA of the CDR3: TGCGCCAGCAGCCAAGATCCCACGAGTTGGGCTAGCGGGCCATACTACAATGAGCAGTTCTTC.